These 2 T cell receptor beta chains were all obtained from the same sample, sequenced in a study of T cells after yellow fever vaccination. MiXCR, applied by TCRdb to the 5' RACE reads, yields one record per CDR3 protein. The repertoire has more than 35,000 distinct CDR3 sequences, about 6.8% of them found once; the top ten carry 15%. The sample here was CD8+ T cells not binding an NS4B(214-222) dextramer, sorted from PBMCs, taken 45 days after the yellow fever booster vaccination. These receptors were collected from a man younger than 40 who received the YFV17D yellow fever vaccine.

This clonotype was counted ten times or more. The chain employs TRBV5-1 and TRBJ1-1; D perhaps matches TRBD1 (5 bases). CDR3 length equals 15 residues. Germline CDR1 reads SGHRS; CDR2 reads YFSETQ. The V and J ends lost 1 base and 2 bases respectively, with 12 bases between them. The CDR3 DNA reads as TGCGCCAGCAGCTTGTTCGGCAGGGCTAACACTGAAGCTTTCTTT. Protein sequence: CASSLFGRANTEAFF.

This clonotype appeared many times. V gene TRBV7-2 combines with J gene TRBJ2-3; D gene unclear. Trimming pared 5 bases from V and 6 bases from J, leaving 9 bases between. Looked up from germline, CDR1 is SGHTA and CDR2 is FQGNSA. The CDR3 consists of 12 residues. Written as DNA, the CDR3 is TGTGCCAGCAGCGATAAGAGGGATACGCAGTATTTT. It encodes CASSDKRDTQYF.